This TCR beta chain was identified during a study of shared clonotypes between healthy human individuals. General study results and limits: All-four-donor shared clonotypes had higher generation probabilities than non-shared clonotypes did. On the whole, naive subsets had larger estimated richness than memory subsets had.

CD45RO-negative, CCR7-selected cells formed the naive CD8 fraction, which excluded terminally differentiated effector memory CD45RA+ cells. Turning to this clone: Its antigen remains unknown.

Generated by immunoSEQ multiplex PCR, the TCRdb table keeps only in-frame clones and is missing some. The table includes some 2.1 million clones, 90% to 95% detected once. This CDR3 comprises 15 residues. Germline trimming cut 5 bases from V and 7 bases from J; bases unmatched to any gene: 9. Germline V CDR1 and CDR2: LNHDA, SQIVND (reference sequence). The material sequenced was naive CD8+ T cells from PBMCs. This chain connects TRBV19 to TRBJ2-7, with 12 bases matching TRBD2. The receptor comes from a young man in good health. Some clones in this sample may be carry-over from other donors' samples. Here the CDR3 reads CASSVRLAGVLEQYF. The CDR3 DNA reads TGTGCCAGTAGTGTAAGACTAGCGGGAGTTCTGGAGCAGTACTTC. Filled out from reference TRBV19 and TRBJ2-7, the complete variable domain reads DGGITQSPKYLFRKEGQNVTLSCEQNLNHDAMYWYRQDPGQGLRLIYYSQIVNDFQKGDIAEGYSVSREKKESFPLTVTSAQKNPTAFYLCASSVRLAGVLEQYFGPGTRLTVT.